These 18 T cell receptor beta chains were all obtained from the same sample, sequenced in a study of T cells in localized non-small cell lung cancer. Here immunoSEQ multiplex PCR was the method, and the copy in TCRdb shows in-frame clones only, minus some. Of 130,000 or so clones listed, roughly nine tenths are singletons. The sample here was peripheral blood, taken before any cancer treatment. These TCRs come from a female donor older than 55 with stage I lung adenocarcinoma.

The CDR3, as DNA: TGTGCCAGCAGCTTGAGAATACTACGAGCTGGAAACACCATATATTTT. This translates into CASSLRILRAGNTIYF. The chain links TRBV5-8 to TRBJ1-3; D unclear. The CDR3 length is 16 residues. Germline V gene data show CDR1 as SGHTS and CDR2 as YDEGEE. The germline V and J ends were trimmed by 1 base and 2 bases, with 13 bases remaining between them.

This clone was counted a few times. CDR3 loop: CARIPLDRASNYGYTF. The CDR3 nucleotides are TGTGCCAGAATCCCCTTAGACAGGGCCTCTAACTATGGCTACACCTTC. V and J are TRBV19 and TRBJ1-2; 7 bases match TRBD1. The CDR3 totals 16 residues. Germline V CDR1 and CDR2: LNHDA, SQIVND (reference sequence). The ends lost 9 bases at V and 0 bases at J; junction bases unmatched: 13.

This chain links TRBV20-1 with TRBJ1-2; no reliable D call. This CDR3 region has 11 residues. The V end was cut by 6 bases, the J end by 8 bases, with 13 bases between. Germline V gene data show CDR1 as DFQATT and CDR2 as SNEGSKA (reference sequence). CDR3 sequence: CSATDSGGYTF. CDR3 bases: TGCAGTGCCACGGATTCCGGGGGCTACACCTTC.

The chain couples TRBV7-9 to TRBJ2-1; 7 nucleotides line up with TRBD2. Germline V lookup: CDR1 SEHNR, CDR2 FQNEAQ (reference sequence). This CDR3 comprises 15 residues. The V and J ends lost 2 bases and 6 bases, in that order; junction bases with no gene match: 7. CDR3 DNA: TGTGCCAGCAGCTTAAAGGCGGGAGATCCCAATGAGCAGTTCTTC. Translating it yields CASSLKAGDPNEQFF.

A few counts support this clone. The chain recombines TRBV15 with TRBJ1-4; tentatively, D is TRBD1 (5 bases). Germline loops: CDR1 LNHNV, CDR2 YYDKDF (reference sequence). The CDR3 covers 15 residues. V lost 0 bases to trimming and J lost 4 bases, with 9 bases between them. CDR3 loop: CATSRDGGNNEKLFF. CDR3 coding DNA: TGTGCCACCAGCAGAGATGGGGGGAATAATGAAAAACTGTTTTTT.

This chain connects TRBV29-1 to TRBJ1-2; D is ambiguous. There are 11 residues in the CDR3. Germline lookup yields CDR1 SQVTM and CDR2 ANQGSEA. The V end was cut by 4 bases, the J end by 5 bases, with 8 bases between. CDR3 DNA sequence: TGCAGCGTTGTGACGTATTATGGCTACACCTTC. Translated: CSVVTYYGYTF.

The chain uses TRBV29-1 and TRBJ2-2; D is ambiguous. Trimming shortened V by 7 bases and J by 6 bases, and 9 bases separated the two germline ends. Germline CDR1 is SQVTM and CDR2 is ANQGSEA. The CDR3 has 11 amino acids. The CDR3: CSGASSGELFF. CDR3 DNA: TGCAGCGGGGCATCATCCGGGGAGCTGTTTTTT.

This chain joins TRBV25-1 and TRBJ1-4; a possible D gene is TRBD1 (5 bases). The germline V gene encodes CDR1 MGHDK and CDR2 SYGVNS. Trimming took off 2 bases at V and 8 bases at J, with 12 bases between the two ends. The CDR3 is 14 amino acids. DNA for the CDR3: TGTGCCAGCAGTGAAGCAGGGCCTTCCGAAAAACTGTTTTTT. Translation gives CASSEAGPSEKLFF.

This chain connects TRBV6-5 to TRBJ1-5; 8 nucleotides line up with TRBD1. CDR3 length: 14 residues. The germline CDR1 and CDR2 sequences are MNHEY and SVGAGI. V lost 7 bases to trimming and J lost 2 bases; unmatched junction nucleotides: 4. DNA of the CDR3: TGTGCCAGCACCCAGGGGGCGGGCAATCAGCCCCAGCATTTT. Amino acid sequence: CASTQGAGNQPQHF.

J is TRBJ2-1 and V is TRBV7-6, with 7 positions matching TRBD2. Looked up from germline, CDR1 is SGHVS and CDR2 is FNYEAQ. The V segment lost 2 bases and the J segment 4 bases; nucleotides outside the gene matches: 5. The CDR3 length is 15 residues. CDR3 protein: CASSLMSGVYNEQFF. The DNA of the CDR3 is TGTGCCAGCAGCTTAATGAGCGGGGTATACAATGAGCAGTTCTTC.

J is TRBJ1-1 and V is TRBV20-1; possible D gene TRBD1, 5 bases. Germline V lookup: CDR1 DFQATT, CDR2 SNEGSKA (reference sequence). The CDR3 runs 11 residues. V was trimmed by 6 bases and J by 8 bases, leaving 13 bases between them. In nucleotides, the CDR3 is TGCAGTGCCACCCTCAGGGACGAAGCTTTCTTT. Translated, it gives CSATLRDEAFF.

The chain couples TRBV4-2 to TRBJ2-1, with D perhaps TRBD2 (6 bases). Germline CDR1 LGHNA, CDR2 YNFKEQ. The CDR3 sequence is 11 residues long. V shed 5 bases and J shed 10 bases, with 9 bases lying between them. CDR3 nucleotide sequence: TGTGCCAGCAGCTCTGGAGGGGAGCAGTTCTTC. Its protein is CASSSGGEQFF.

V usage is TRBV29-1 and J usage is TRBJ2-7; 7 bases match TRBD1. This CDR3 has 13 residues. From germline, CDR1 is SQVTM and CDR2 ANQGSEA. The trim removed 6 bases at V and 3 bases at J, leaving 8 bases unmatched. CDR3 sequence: CSVRGQADYEQYF. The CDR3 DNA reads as TGCAGCGTGCGTGGACAGGCAGACTACGAGCAGTACTTC.

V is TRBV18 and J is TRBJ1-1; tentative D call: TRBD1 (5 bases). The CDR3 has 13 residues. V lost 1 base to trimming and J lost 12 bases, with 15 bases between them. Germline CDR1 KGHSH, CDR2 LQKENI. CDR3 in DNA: TGTGCCAGCTCACCACGGGCAGGGCGGGACTCTTTCTTT. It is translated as CASSPRAGRDSFF.

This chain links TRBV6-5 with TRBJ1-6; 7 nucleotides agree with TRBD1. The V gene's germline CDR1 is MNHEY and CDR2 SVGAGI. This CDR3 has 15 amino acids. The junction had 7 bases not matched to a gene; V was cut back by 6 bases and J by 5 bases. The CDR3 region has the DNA TGTGCCAGCAGCAATGTGGACAGGCATAATTCACCCCTCCACTTT. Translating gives CASSNVDRHNSPLHF.

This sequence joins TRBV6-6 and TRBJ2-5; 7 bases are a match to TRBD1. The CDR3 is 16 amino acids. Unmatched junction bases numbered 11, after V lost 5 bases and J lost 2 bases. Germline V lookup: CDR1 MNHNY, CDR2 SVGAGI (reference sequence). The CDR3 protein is CASSGPPGTAQETQYF. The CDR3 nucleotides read TGTGCCAGCAGTGGACCCCCCGGGACAGCACAAGAGACCCAGTACTTC.

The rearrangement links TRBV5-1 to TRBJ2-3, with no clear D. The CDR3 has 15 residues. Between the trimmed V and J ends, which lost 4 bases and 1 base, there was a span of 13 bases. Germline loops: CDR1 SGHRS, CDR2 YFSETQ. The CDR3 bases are TGCGCCAGCAGCCCCACCTCTCGGGGCACAGATACGCAGTATTTT. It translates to CASSPTSRGTDTQYF.

The DNA for the CDR3 is TGTGCCAGCATTAGGCAGTTAACAGATACGCAGTATTTT. This sequence encodes CASIRQLTDTQYF. This chain joins TRBV2 and TRBJ2-3; D gene unclear. CDR3 length: 13 amino acids. The ends were cut back, 7 bases at V and 3 bases at J, with 11 bases in the middle. Germline assignment: CDR1 SNHLY and CDR2 FYNNEI.